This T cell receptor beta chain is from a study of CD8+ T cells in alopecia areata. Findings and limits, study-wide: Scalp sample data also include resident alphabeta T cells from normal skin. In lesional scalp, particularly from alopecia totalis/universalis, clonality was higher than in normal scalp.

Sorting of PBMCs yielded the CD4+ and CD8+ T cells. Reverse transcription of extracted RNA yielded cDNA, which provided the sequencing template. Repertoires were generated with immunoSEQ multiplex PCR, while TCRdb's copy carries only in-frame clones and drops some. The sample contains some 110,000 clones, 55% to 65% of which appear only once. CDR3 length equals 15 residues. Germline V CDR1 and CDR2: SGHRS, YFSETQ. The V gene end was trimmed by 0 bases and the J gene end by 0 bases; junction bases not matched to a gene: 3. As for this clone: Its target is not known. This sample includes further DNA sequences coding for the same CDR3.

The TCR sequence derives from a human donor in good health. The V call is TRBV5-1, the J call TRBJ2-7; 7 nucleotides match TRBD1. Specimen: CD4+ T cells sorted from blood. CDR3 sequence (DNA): TGCGCCAGCAGCTTGGACAGGGGAAGCTCCTACGAGCAGTACTTC. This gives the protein CASSLDRGSSYEQYF.